These 14 T cell receptor beta chains came from one sample sequenced in a study of CD8+CD57+ T cells in acquired aplastic anemia. Genomic DNA provided the template from which TCR beta VDJ and CDR3 profiles were obtained. TCRdb processed the reads anew with MiXCR; each CDR3 protein has one entry. In the table there are around 430,000 distinct CDR3 sequences, less than 35% of which are singletons. The sequenced patients had an expansion of CD8+CD57+ cells seen by flow cytometry. Specimen: sorted CD4+, CD8+, or CD8+CD57+ T cells (not recorded which) from PBMCs. These receptors originate from a human donor with aplastic anemia.

The chain employs TRBV10-3 and TRBJ1-1, with D maybe TRBD1 (6 bases). This CDR3 has 15 amino acids. V lost 0 bases and J 2 bases, leaving 10 bases between the germline ends. Germline V gene data show CDR1 as ENHRY and CDR2 as SYGVKD. The CDR3 sequence: CAISESGGHNTEAFF. DNA for the CDR3: TGTGCCATCAGTGAGTCGGGGGGCCACAACACTGAAGCTTTCTTT.

A few counts support this clonotype. V and J are TRBV5-1 and TRBJ2-7, with 7 bases that match TRBD1. Looked up from germline, CDR1 is SGHRS and CDR2 is YFSETQ. CDR3 length equals 15 residues. V dropped 5 bases and J dropped 3; count of bases not matched to a gene: 11. The DNA of the CDR3 is TGCGCCAGCAGAAGAGACCGGGACAGTTTCTACGAGCAGTACTTC. This codes for CASRRDRDSFYEQYF.

In this sample, this clonotype turned up many times. The chain carries TRBV7-2 and TRBJ1-6; weak D call: TRBD1 (6 bases). The germline V gene encodes CDR1 SGHTA and CDR2 FQGNSA. This CDR3 spans 15 amino acids. Between the trimmed V and J ends, which lost 1 base and 9 bases, there was a span of 13 bases. In DNA form, the CDR3 reads TGTGCCAGCAGCTTAGTCGGGGGGCAGGGTTCACCCCTCCACTTT. The encoded protein is CASSLVGGQGSPLHF.

This sequence joins TRBV7-2 and TRBJ2-5; D ambiguous. V shed 2 bases and J shed 2 bases, with 6 bases lying between them. CDR1 SGHTA and CDR2 FQGNSA come from the germline V gene. There are 13 residues in the CDR3. CDR3 nucleotides: TGTGCCAGCAGCTTAACGAGACAAGAGACCCAGTACTTC. Its translation is CASSLTRQETQYF.

This chain connects TRBV5-4 to TRBJ1-5, with 8 bases that match TRBD1. The DNA matches TRBJ2-3 better at its end, which makes the J call doubtful. In germline, CDR1 is SGHNT, CDR2 YYREEE (reference sequence). The CDR3 totals 16 residues. Here the CDR3 reads CASSMTGALGNQPQYF. As DNA, the CDR3 is TGTGCCAGCAGCATGACAGGGGCCTTGGGAAATCAGCCCCAGTATTTT.

There are many counts of this clonotype. The V call is TRBV7-9, the J call TRBJ1-2; D is uncertain. Deletions cut 7 bases from V and 5 bases from J, with 17 bases between. There are 14 residues in the CDR3. CDR1 is SEHNR, CDR2 FQNEAQ, per germline (reference sequence). The DNA of the CDR3 is TGTGCCAGCACCCCTAATTTGGAAAAGTATGGCTACACCTTC. Amino acids: CASTPNLEKYGYTF.

CDR3 in DNA: TGTGCCAGTAGTATGGAGGGCTACTACTACAATGAGCAGTTCTTC. Its translation is CASSMEGYYYNEQFF. The chain joins TRBV19 to TRBJ2-1; a weak D match, TRBD2 (6 bases). V lost 3 bases and J lost 3, with 12 bases in between. CDR1 and CDR2 (germline): LNHDA, SQIVND (reference sequence). The CDR3 totals 15 residues.

This clonotype has a count of ten or more. V and J are TRBV7-8 and TRBJ2-7; TRBD1 agrees at 9 bases. The CDR3 runs 12 residues. V lost 5 bases and J lost 7; bases outside the gene matches: 3. Germline CDR1 is SGHVS and CDR2 is FQNEAQ. CDR3 sequence reads: CASSRQGEEQYF. CDR3 nucleotide sequence: TGTGCCAGCAGCCGACAGGGGGAAGAGCAGTACTTC.

This clonotype was picked up many times. This rearrangement joins TRBV7-2 to TRBJ1-2; the D is unclear. Germline CDR1 reads SGHTA; CDR2 reads FQGNSA. The CDR3 sequence is 13 residues long. Trimming removed 2 bases at V and 5 bases at J, with 9 bases between. The CDR3 sequence is CASSLRAEYGYTF. CDR3 nucleotides: TGTGCCAGCAGCTTACGGGCGGAGTATGGCTACACCTTC. Together with reference TRBV7-2 and TRBJ1-2, the CDR3 gives the full variable domain: GAGVSQSPSNKVTEKGKDVELRCDPISGHTALYWYRQSLGQGLEFLIYFQGNSAPDKSGLPSDRFSAERTGGSVSTLTIQRTQQEDSAVYLCASSLRAEYGYTFGSGTRLTVV.

This clonotype has a handful of counts. This chain connects TRBV28 to TRBJ1-2; TRBD1 agrees at 8 bases. The V gene end was trimmed by 7 bases and the J gene end by 8 bases; junction bases not matched to a gene: 9. This CDR3 region has 13 residues. Germline lookup yields CDR1 MDHEN and CDR2 SYDVKM. Here the CDR3 DNA reads TGTGCCAGCACCCGGACAGGGAGTAAGGGCTACACCTTC. Its translation: CASTRTGSKGYTF.

This sequence joins TRBV11-1 and TRBJ2-1; D is undetermined. CDR3 length: 14 amino acids. V was shortened by 5 bases and J by 8 bases, with 16 bases between the two germline ends. Germline V lookup: CDR1 SGHAT, CDR2 FQDESV (reference sequence). Written as DNA, the CDR3 is TGTGCCAGCAGCCAAGAAATCGCCGTGGATGAGCAGTTCTTC. As protein: CASSQEIAVDEQFF.

The V gene is TRBV3-1, the J gene TRBJ2-7, with a weak D call TRBD2 (6 bases). Germline V gives CDR1 LGHDT, CDR2 YNNKEL (reference sequence). V lost 3 bases to trimming and J lost 2 bases, with 11 bases between them. The CDR3 length is 14 residues. In DNA form, the CDR3 reads TGTGCCAGCAGCCATCACGGAGGGGCCTACGAGCAGTACTTC. Translating it yields CASSHHGGAYEQYF.

This clonotype came up many times. The chain carries TRBV29-1 and TRBJ2-7; 7 positions match TRBD1. The CDR3 totals 12 residues. Germline assignment: CDR1 SQVTM and CDR2 ANQGSEA. V lost 6 bases to trimming and J lost 3 bases; unmatched junction nucleotides: 5. The CDR3 sequence is CSVRDSDYEQYF. The CDR3 DNA sequence: TGCAGCGTCCGGGACAGTGACTACGAGCAGTACTTC.

The chain joins TRBV19 to TRBJ1-2; D might be TRBD1 (5 bases). CDR1 and CDR2 from the germline V gene are LNHDA and SQIVND (reference sequence). CDR3 length: 13 residues. The V end lost 6 bases, the J end lost 9 bases, and 17 bases lay between the germline ends. CDR3 nucleotide sequence: TGTGCCAGTAGGTTATCAGGGAGGGAGAGCTACACCTTC. Translated: CASRLSGRESYTF.